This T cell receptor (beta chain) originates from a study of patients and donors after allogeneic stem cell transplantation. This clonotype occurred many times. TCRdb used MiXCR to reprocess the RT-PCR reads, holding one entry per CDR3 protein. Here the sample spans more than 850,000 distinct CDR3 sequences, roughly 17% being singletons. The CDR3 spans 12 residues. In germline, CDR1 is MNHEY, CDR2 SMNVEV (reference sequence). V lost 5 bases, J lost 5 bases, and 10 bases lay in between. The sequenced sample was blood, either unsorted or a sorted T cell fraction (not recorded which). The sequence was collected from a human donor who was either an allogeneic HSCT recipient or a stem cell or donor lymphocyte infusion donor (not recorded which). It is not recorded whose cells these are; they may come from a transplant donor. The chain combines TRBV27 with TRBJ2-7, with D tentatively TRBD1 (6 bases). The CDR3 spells CASSPQGNEQYF. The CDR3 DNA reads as TGTGCCAGCAGTCCTCAGGGGAACGAGCAGTACTTC.